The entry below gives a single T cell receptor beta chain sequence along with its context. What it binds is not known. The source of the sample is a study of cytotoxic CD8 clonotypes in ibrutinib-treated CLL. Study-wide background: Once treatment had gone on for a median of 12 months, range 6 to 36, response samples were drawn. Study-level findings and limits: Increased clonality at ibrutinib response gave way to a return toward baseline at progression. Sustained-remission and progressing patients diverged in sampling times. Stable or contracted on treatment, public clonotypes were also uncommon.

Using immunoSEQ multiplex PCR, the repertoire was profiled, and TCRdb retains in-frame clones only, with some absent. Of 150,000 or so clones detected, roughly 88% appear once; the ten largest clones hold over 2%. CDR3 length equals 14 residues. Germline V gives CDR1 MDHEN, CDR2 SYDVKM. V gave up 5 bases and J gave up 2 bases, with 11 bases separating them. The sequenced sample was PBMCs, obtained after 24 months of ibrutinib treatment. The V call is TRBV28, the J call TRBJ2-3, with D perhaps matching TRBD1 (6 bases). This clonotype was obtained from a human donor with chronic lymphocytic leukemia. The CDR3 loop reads CASSRTGYTDTQYF. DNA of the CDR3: TGTGCCAGCAGTAGAACAGGGTACACAGATACGCAGTATTTT.